The clone carrying this TCR beta chain was observed a few times. The data belong to a study of blood T cell repertoires in COVID-19. Study-wide context: Samples representing acute and convalescent COVID-19 were sourced from the United States, Italy and Spain. PBMCs, B-cell-depleted T cells, or T cells provided the cDNA or gDNA that made up the material.

The authors' processing: Amplification from reference gene primers served as the basis for estimated nucleated cell counts. The protocol was immunoSEQ multiplex PCR, while the TCRdb copy is restricted to in-frame clones and leaves out a portion. That table is the source of V, J and clone size, and D and trimming were worked out from the DNA. The data show about 39,000 clones, approximately 80% seen once. The ends were cut back, 3 bases at V and 0 bases at J, with 6 bases in the middle. The CDR3 loop spans 13 amino acids. Germline V gives CDR1 MNHEY, CDR2 SVGEGT. This TCR was recovered from a man between 60 and 75 years old in a cohort sampled during active COVID-19. Sample: peripheral blood. The chain uses TRBV6-2 or TRBV6-3 and TRBJ2-7; no definite D call. CDR3 loop: CASSYIISYEQYF. The CDR3 coding sequence is TGTGCCAGCAGTTATATAATCTCCTACGAGCAGTACTTC.